This is a list of T cell receptor beta chains from one sample in a study of cytomegalovirus exposure and HLA in healthy donors. Profiled with immunoSEQ multiplex PCR; TCRdb holds only in-frame clones, not every one. Here the sample spans 150,000 to 200,000 clones, about three quarters being singletons. Sequences were obtained from PBMCs. These receptors were obtained from a woman between 40 and 55 years old in good health and CMV-seronegative. Both conserved end residues are part of each CDR3.

cdr3_aa	v_call	j_call
CASSLDAGTGELFF	TRBV7-6	TRBJ2-2
CASSIDRLAYEQYF	TRBV19	TRBJ2-7
CASSGATDYGYTF	TRBV9	TRBJ1-2
CASSLAAAAEQYF	TRBV7-9	TRBJ2-7
CASSPGDNLAFF	TRBV18	TRBJ1-1
CASSLAHPADTQYF	TRBV11-1	TRBJ2-3
CATSREGLAGSDEQFF	TRBV15	TRBJ2-1
CASSFDPRHYGYTF	TRBV28	TRBJ1-2
CASRVPTGGDTQYF	TRBV6-1	TRBJ2-3
CASSSKTSGSGAETQYF	TRBV5-1	TRBJ2-5
CAITRERGNTEAFF	TRBV10-3	TRBJ1-1